The clone carrying this TCR beta chain was seen only once. Other DNA variants within this sample encode the same CDR3. Sequencing used immunoSEQ multiplex PCR; TCRdb keeps in-frame clones, though not all of them. Among 70,000 to 80,000 clones listed, around 90% were seen once. The data were taken from a study of OX40 agonist ivuxolimab in advanced cancers. Germline assignment: CDR1 SGHTA and CDR2 FQGNSA. CDR3 length: 14 amino acids. Deletions cut 2 bases from V and 0 bases from J, with 5 bases between. This rearrangement joins TRBV7-2 to TRBJ2-1; D is unresolved. Sequenced here: CD4+ or CD8+ T cells sorted from blood, sampled in a trial of the OX40 agonist ivuxolimab. This sequence was found in an adult with an advanced solid tumor such as melanoma, head and neck, liver or kidney cancer. CDR3 sequence (DNA): TGTGCCAGCAGCTTACAAGCCTCCTACAATGAGCAGTTCTTC. Encoded protein: CASSLQASYNEQFF. The full variable domain, completed using reference TRBV7-2 and TRBJ2-1, is GAGVSQSPSNKVTEKGKDVELRCDPISGHTALYWYRQSLGQGLEFLIYFQGNSAPDKSGLPSDRFSAERTGGSVSTLTIQRTQQEDSAVYLCASSLQASYNEQFFGPGTRLTVL.